This T cell receptor (beta chain) was found in a study of regulatory T cells after allogeneic stem cell transplantation (dated by TCRdb to the late 2010s). About the study as a whole: Patients were divided into groups based on whether acute graft-versus-host disease developed within 100 days of stem cell transplantation. CD4+CD25+CD127- regulatory T cells were isolated from patient PBMCs by fluorescence-activated cell sorting. Conventional CD4+ T cells defined as CD4+CD25+/-CD127+ were also sorted and TCR-sequenced for comparison in the study. The study compared the TCR repertoire of regulatory T cells after allogeneic stem cell transplantation in patients who had acute graft-versus-host disease versus patients who did not. General study outcomes and caveats: Because of the small patient sample size, validation of the findings in a larger cohort was required. Compared with patients who had graft-versus-host disease, patients without the disease had a regulatory T-cell TCR repertoire that was more focused and less diverse. No regulatory T-cell clones were found in all patients, and the number of sorted cells showed no significant correlation with the inverse Simpson index. A significantly larger repertoire share was occupied by the top 10 regulatory T-cell clones in non-GvHD patients, which suggested expansion of presumably allo-specific protective clones. No significant difference in conventional CD4+ T-cell repertoire diversity was found between patients with and without graft-versus-host disease.

These reads were obtained on an Illumina MiSeq. The SMARTer RACE cDNA Amplification kit was used to reverse transcribe the RNA, and the TCR beta CDR3 region was then amplified. RNA from sorted cells was extracted with the RNeasy Mini Kit. TCR beta amplicons were sequenced using Illumina paired-end sequencing. The original pipeline was this. MiXCR, VDJtools and the tcR R package were used for TCR repertoire analysis. The inverse Simpson index was used to measure diversity, and clones were grouped as rare, small, medium or expanded based on each clone's proportion of the repertoire. TCRdb applied fastp at Q25 and MiXCR to the public reads, then kept only in-frame beta chains. Each entry merges the rows of one CDR3 protein and shows their most common DNA and genes. Here the V and J calls rest on TCRdb's processing, not on the authors' analysis. This sample is represented by roughly 4,700 distinct CDR3 sequences; roughly 96% of them were singletons. The ten largest account for about 37% of the sample.

As concerns this clonotype: Its target antigen remains unknown. One junction end does not reproduce the germline sequence, and a read error may be involved.

The time point tag for this specimen amounts to: 30 days after allogeneic hematopoietic stem cell transplantation. At 30 days after allogeneic hematopoietic stem cell transplantation, peripheral blood mononuclear cells were collected from the patients. The CDR3 runs 15 amino acids, cysteine and phenylalanine included. Left in the record is the CDR3 DNA by itself, 45 bases read in frame from the first base. For CDR1 and CDR2, the germline V gene lists SNHLY and FYNNEI. This TCR was sampled from a human patient who had an allogeneic stem cell transplant, so the T cells may come from the graft donor. Here the chain combines TRBV2 and TRBJ1-6; the D gene assignment is ambiguous. Sequencing used sorted CD4+ T cells from blood (whether regulatory or conventional is not recorded), obtained 30 days after allogeneic stem cell transplant. At the DNA level, the sequence is TGCGCCAGCAGTCCGAGGACCTCCTATAACTCACCCCTCCACTTT. Its translation is CASSPRTSYNSPLHF.